One sample yielded the 22 T cell receptor beta chains listed below, sequenced in a study of T cells in Graves' hyperthyroidism and ophthalmopathy. What was amplified from RNA transcripts were TCR beta CDR3 regions. Using the HTBI primer set, a first-round RT-PCR was run on the TCR CDR3. Via MiXCR, TCRdb re-called the multiplex PCR reads, giving one row per CDR3 protein. The sample yields roughly 700,000 distinct CDR3 sequences, about a third seen once. Sequenced sample: blood. These receptors were taken from a woman in her 40s with Graves' hyperthyroidism.

This chain uses TRBV10-3 with TRBJ1-1; TRBD1 agrees at 7 bases. CDR1 is ENHRY and CDR2 is SYGVKD in the germline V gene. The length of the CDR3 is 15 residues. Losses at the gene ends were 2 bases for V and 1 base for J; bases not matched to a gene: 4. CDR3: CAISETGDRNTEAFF. CDR3 bases: TGTGCCATCAGTGAGACAGGGGATCGGAACACTGAAGCTTTCTTT.

This clonotype has a handful of counts. This chain links TRBV20-1 with TRBJ1-4; no firm D call. V was clipped by 0 bases and J by 3 bases, with 11 bases between them. Germline assignment: CDR1 DFQATT and CDR2 SNEGSKA (reference sequence). The CDR3 spans 15 residues. In DNA, the CDR3 is TGCAGTGCTAGAGATCTGGGAGAGTCTAATGAAAAACTGTTTTTT. Its translation: CSARDLGESNEKLFF.

This clonotype was seen ten or more times. The J gene is TRBJ1-6, the V gene TRBV7-2; tentative D call: TRBD1 (5 bases). Germline V gene sequence: CDR1 SGHTA, CDR2 FQGNSA. This CDR3 has 16 residues. The V and J ends lost 2 bases and 0 bases respectively, with 8 bases between them. The CDR3 protein is CASSLRQSSYNSPLHF. CDR3 DNA sequence: TGTGCCAGCAGCTTAAGACAGAGCTCCTATAATTCACCCCTCCACTTT.

This clonotype was counted between two and nine times. The V and J genes are TRBV4-3 and TRBJ2-6; TRBD1 is a possible D gene (5 bases). Per germline, CDR1 LGHNA and CDR2 YSLEER. V was pared by 5 bases and J by 4 bases, with 12 bases between. This CDR3 has 15 residues. CDR3 sequence: CASSFGARGANVLTF. As DNA, the CDR3 is TGCGCCAGCAGCTTTGGGGCGCGCGGGGCCAACGTCCTGACTTTC.

This sequence joins TRBV20-1 and TRBJ1-5; tentative D call: TRBD2 (6 bases). TRBJ2-3 matches the DNA end more closely, so the J call is doubtful. The V gene's germline CDR1 is DFQATT and CDR2 SNEGSKA (reference sequence). The CDR3 sequence is 14 residues long. The CDR3 region is CSAHSGVSNQPQYF. CDR3 coding DNA: TGCAGTGCTCACTCGGGGGTGAGTAATCAGCCCCAGTATTTT.

The rearrangement links TRBV7-3 to TRBJ2-2, with 8 bases aligning to TRBD2. The V gene's germline CDR1 is SGHTA and CDR2 FQGTGA. The J segment lost 4 bases and the V segment lost 2 bases, leaving 6 bases of the junction unmatched. This CDR3 is 16 amino acids long. In DNA form, the CDR3 reads TGTGCCAGCAGCTTATTTAGCGGGACTGGCACCGGGGAGCTGTTTTTT. Protein: CASSLFSGTGTGELFF.

Note on this clonotype: One base away lies a much larger clone, so this may be a sequencing read error. Here the CDR3 DNA reads TGTGCCAGCGGCAACGGGTACGAGCAGTACTTC. Translating gives CASGNGYEQYF. V usage is TRBV9 and J usage is TRBJ2-7, with D unclear. The CDR3 is made up of 11 amino acids. The germline CDR1 and CDR2 sequences are SGDLS and YYNGEE. V was clipped by 7 bases and J by 4 bases, with 9 bases between them.

This clonotype was counted a few times. This chain links TRBV5-1 with TRBJ1-2; D is possibly TRBD1 (5 bases). The CDR3 has 14 amino acids. Per the germline V gene, CDR1 is SGHRS and CDR2 is YFSETQ. V lost 3 bases, J lost 5 bases, and 14 bases lay in between. The CDR3 DNA is TGCGCCAGCAGCTCCGGACGGGGCGGATATGGCTACACCTTC. Translated: CASSSGRGGYGYTF.

This clonotype was seen ten or more times. This sequence joins TRBV10-1 and TRBJ1-2; D uncertain. V shed 2 bases and J shed 4 bases, with 11 bases lying between them. Per the germline V gene, CDR1 is WNHNN and CDR2 is SYGVQD (reference sequence). The CDR3 runs to 14 residues. CDR3 bases: TGCGCCAGCAGTGAGGTTGTGAAATTCTATGGCTACACCTTC. This sequence encodes CASSEVVKFYGYTF.

This clonotype was counted at least ten times. The chain links TRBV6-5 to TRBJ1-1; the match to TRBD1 covers 7 bases. Germline-derived CDR1 and CDR2 are MNHEY and SVGAGI. The CDR3 sequence is 11 residues long. J was trimmed by 11 bases and V by 4 bases; bases with no gene match: 4. This CDR3 reads CASSSTGMAFF. DNA of the CDR3: TGTGCCAGCAGTTCGACAGGGATGGCTTTCTTT.

The rearrangement links TRBV12-3 or TRBV12-4 to TRBJ1-2, with D unclear. The V end was cut by 2 bases, the J end by 2 bases, with 15 bases between. The CDR3 sequence is 16 residues long. The CDR3 region has the DNA TGTGCCAGCAGTTTAACGTACAGCTCGATAAACTATGGCTACACCTTC. Protein product: CASSLTYSSINYGYTF.

This clonotype was observed at least ten times. The chain carries TRBV14 and TRBJ2-2; no clear D gene. The CDR3 runs 15 residues. The germline CDR1 and CDR2 sequences are SGHDN and FVKESK. The germline V and J ends were trimmed by 4 bases and 0 bases, with 9 bases remaining between them. The DNA of the CDR3 is TGTGCCAGCAGCCCTCTCGCTTCGAACACCGGGGAGCTGTTTTTT. Its translation is CASSPLASNTGELFF.

A note on this clonotype: A read error may explain this, as a much larger clone is one base away. This rearrangement joins TRBV29-1 to TRBJ2-2, with D tentatively TRBD1 (6 bases). The germline V gene has CDR1 SQVTM and CDR2 ANQGSEA. There are 12 residues in the CDR3. In DNA form, the CDR3 reads TGCAGCGCACAGGGCTGGACCGGGGAGCTGCTTTTT. It encodes CSAQGWTGELLF.

The rearrangement joins TRBV10-2 to TRBJ1-2; a possible D gene is TRBD1 (5 bases). The CDR3 is 15 amino acids. The germline V gene has CDR1 WSHSY and CDR2 SAAADI. The V end was cut by 3 bases, the J end by 6 bases, with 17 bases between. CDR3: CASSERGRWEDGYTF. The CDR3 nucleotides are TGCGCCAGCAGTGAACGGGGACGGTGGGAGGATGGCTACACCTTC.

This clonotype was detected only a few times. This chain uses TRBV6-1 with TRBJ1-1, with D maybe TRBD1 (5 bases). Germline assignment: CDR1 MNHNS and CDR2 SASEGT. V lost 6 bases and J 5 bases, leaving 16 bases between the germline ends. The CDR3 covers 14 residues. The CDR3 loop is CASSRHSGGTEAFF. CDR3 sequence (DNA): TGTGCCAGCAGCCGACACTCCGGGGGGACTGAAGCTTTCTTT.

This chain uses TRBV9 with TRBJ1-2; a possible D gene is TRBD1 (5 bases). Between the trimmed V and J ends, which lost 0 bases and 4 bases, there was a span of 16 bases. Germline CDR1 is SGDLS and CDR2 is YYNGEE. The CDR3 covers 16 residues. Written as DNA, the CDR3 is TGTGCCAGCAGCGTAGAGGGGACGGGGGGATTCTATGGCTACACCTTC. Protein sequence: CASSVEGTGGFYGYTF.

This clonotype has ten or more counts. The chain is built from TRBV7-2 and TRBJ1-1, with 7 bases aligning to TRBD1. J was trimmed by 3 bases and V by 6 bases; bases with no gene match: 7. Germline loops: CDR1 SGHTA, CDR2 FQGNSA. CDR3 size: 14 residues. CDR3 nucleotide sequence: TGTGCCAGCAGACTCGGGACAGAGGACACTGAAGCTTTCTTT. The encoded protein is CASRLGTEDTEAFF.

Ten or more counts support this clonotype. V and J are TRBV12-3 or TRBV12-4 and TRBJ1-6, with D uncertain. V lost 3 bases, J lost 10 bases, and 7 bases lay in between. The CDR3 has 12 residues. The CDR3 coding sequence is TGTGCCAGCAGTTTGGGGTTATCACCCCTCCACTTT. Its translation is CASSLGLSPLHF.

This clonotype was seen once. The chain links TRBV7-8 to TRBJ2-7, with 10 bases fitting TRBD2. This CDR3 has 16 amino acids. V shed 0 bases, J shed 3 bases, and the junction held 5 bases outside the gene matches. CDR1 and CDR2 (germline): SGHVS, FQNEAQ. The CDR3 is CASSLARLAGDYEQYF. DNA for the CDR3: TGTGCCAGCAGCTTAGCGCGTCTAGCGGGGGACTACGAGCAGTACTTC. Full variable domain (remainder filled in from reference TRBV7-8 and TRBJ2-7): GAGVSQSPRYKVAKRGQDVALRCDPISGHVSLFWYQQALGQGPEFLTYFQNEAQLDKSGLPSDRFFAERPEGSVSTLKIQRTQQEDSAVYLCASSLARLAGDYEQYFGPGTRLTVT.

Details on this clonotype: Just one base apart from a much larger clone, this may be a read error. This is likely a read error, given that the CDR3 carries no conserved phenylalanine or tryptophan at its end. The chain employs TRBV7-8 and TRBJ1-1; D uncertain. V lost 0 bases and J lost 4, with 3 bases in between. Germline loops: CDR1 SGHVS, CDR2 FQNEAQ. This CDR3 spans 12 amino acids. The CDR3 protein is CASSLAATEAFL. DNA for the CDR3: TGTGCCAGCAGCTTAGCGGCCACTGAAGCTTTCCTT.

This clonotype appeared a few times. The chain has TRBV11-3 and TRBJ2-2; D remains ambiguous. Trimming pared 6 bases from V and 2 bases from J, leaving 10 bases between. Germline lookup yields CDR1 SGHNT and CDR2 YENEEA. This CDR3 contains 14 residues. DNA for the CDR3: TGTGCCAGCAGTTATGACGGCAACACCGGGGAGCTGTTTTTT. Its protein product is CASSYDGNTGELFF.

This clonotype is a singleton in its sample. The junction departs from the called germline gene at one end, perhaps through a read error. V and J are TRBV7-2 and TRBJ1-4; no definite D call. CDR1 and CDR2 (germline): SGHTA, FQGNSA. The CDR3 consists of 16 residues. The CDR3 loop reads CASSRTLIGTLEKLFF. CDR3 DNA sequence: TGCGCCAGCTCTCGCACACTTATTGGTACCCTGGAAAAACTGTTTTTT.